The 29 T cell receptor beta chains in this list originate from one sample, sequenced in a study of spatial heterogeneity in lung cancer. MiXCR was run by TCRdb on the 5' RACE reads, yielding one entry per CDR3 protein. This sample has 90,000 to 95,000 distinct CDR3 sequences, with 10% to 15% found just once. Stated time point: sample taken at primary tumor resection. The study sequenced unsorted whole RNA from tumor, nontumor lung or frozen PBMC. Sequenced here: PBMCs, sampled at surgery. Every receptor here comes from a male donor with early-stage non-small cell lung cancer.

This clonotype was detected only a few times. The V and J genes are TRBV6-5 and TRBJ2-7; perhaps TRBD1 as D (5 bases). The CDR3 loop spans 14 amino acids. With 5 bases removed from V and 0 bases from J, the gap between germline ends came to 11 bases. The germline V gene encodes CDR1 MNHEY and CDR2 SVGAGI. CDR3 in DNA: TGTGCCAGCAGTACTTACGACAGCTCCTACGAGCAGTACTTC. This sequence encodes CASSTYDSSYEQYF.

This clonotype has ten or more counts. The CDR3 bases are TGCAGCGTTGTTCAGGGCCTCAATCAGCCCCAGCATTTT. Protein product: CSVVQGLNQPQHF. The chain is built from TRBV29-1 and TRBJ1-5, with D possibly matching TRBD1 (5 bases). This CDR3 region has 13 residues. From germline, CDR1 is SQVTM and CDR2 ANQGSEA. V lost 4 bases and J 3 bases, leaving 10 bases between the germline ends.

This clonotype turned up a few times. The DNA for the CDR3 is TGTGCCAGCAGTTTCACGAGGAATCAGTACTTC. Its translation is CASSFTRNQYF. The chain couples TRBV28 to TRBJ2-5, with D unresolved. Germline loops: CDR1 MDHEN, CDR2 SYDVKM. CDR3 size: 11 residues. Between the trimmed V and J ends, which lost 3 bases and 11 bases, there was a span of 10 bases.

The V gene is TRBV30, the J gene TRBJ2-2; D gene ambiguous. Germline V gives CDR1 GTSNPN, CDR2 SVGIG (reference sequence). The CDR3 contains 14 residues. Trimming left V 0 bases short and J 1 base short, with 6 bases between. In DNA form, the CDR3 reads TGTGCCTGGAGTGTACTGGGGAACACCGGGGAGCTGTTTTTT. Its protein is CAWSVLGNTGELFF.

This clonotype has more than one count but fewer than ten. J is TRBJ2-3 and V is TRBV7-3; D call uncertain. The CDR3 is made up of 15 amino acids. Per the germline V gene, CDR1 is SGHTA and CDR2 is FQGTGA. Between the trimmed V and J ends, which lost 4 bases and 1 base, there was a span of 12 bases. The CDR3 reads CASSSDSLGTDTQYF. In DNA, the CDR3 is TGTGCCAGCAGCTCAGATAGCTTGGGCACAGATACGCAGTATTTT.

This chain joins TRBV20-1 and TRBJ2-3; no clear D. This CDR3 is built from 12 residues. CDR1 is DFQATT and CDR2 is SNEGSKA in the germline V gene (reference sequence). Trimming pared 6 bases from V and 0 bases from J, leaving 7 bases between. CDR3 amino acids: CSAAYSTDTQYF. The CDR3 bases are TGCAGTGCCGCTTATAGCACAGATACGCAGTATTTT.

V usage is TRBV11-3 and J usage is TRBJ2-5; a possible D gene is TRBD1 (5 bases). CDR3 length: 15 residues. V was trimmed by 1 base and J by 3 bases, leaving 12 bases between them. In germline, CDR1 is SGHNT, CDR2 YENEEA. The CDR3 nucleotides are TGTGCCAGCAGCTTAGGCTTGTCGACAGAAGAGACCCAGTACTTC. Translating gives CASSLGLSTEETQYF. Using reference TRBV11-3 and TRBJ2-5 for the parts outside the CDR3, the full variable domain is EAGVVQSPRYKIIEKKQPVAFWCNPISGHNTLYWYLQNLGQGPELLIRYENEEAVDDSQLPKDRFSAERLKGVDSTLKIQPAELGDSAVYLCASSLGLSTEETQYFGPGTRLLVL.

This clonotype was observed a few times. This chain links TRBV7-2 with TRBJ1-5; possibly TRBD1 for D (5 bases). Germline V gene lookup returns CDR1 SGHTA and CDR2 FQGNSA. Trimming stripped 2 bases from V and 7 bases from J, with 12 bases between. The CDR3 extends over 14 amino acids. The CDR3 DNA is TGTGCCAGCAGCTTAATGGGGCTATGGCAGCCCCAGCATTTT. Protein: CASSLMGLWQPQHF.

This clonotype was found many times. The V and J genes are TRBV7-6 and TRBJ2-5; D is uncertain. V dropped 6 bases and J dropped 1 base, with 15 bases sitting between them. The CDR3 spans 15 residues. Germline V CDR1 and CDR2: SGHVS, FNYEAQ. The CDR3 spells CASSPDHSAQETQYF. The CDR3 DNA follows: TGTGCCAGCAGTCCCGACCACAGTGCCCAAGAGACCCAGTACTTC.

This clonotype was detected ten times or more. The genes are TRBV7-9 and TRBJ2-5, with D possibly TRBD2 on 6 matching bases. The germline CDR1 and CDR2 sequences are SEHNR and FQNEAQ (reference sequence). With 6 bases removed from V and 2 bases from J, the gap between germline ends came to 19 bases. The CDR3 runs 16 residues. CDR3 sequence reads: CASRLGLGGEQETQYF. In DNA form, the CDR3 reads TGTGCCAGCAGGCTCGGGTTGGGAGGAGAGCAAGAGACCCAGTACTTC.

This clonotype was picked up a small number of times. This chain joins TRBV6-2 or TRBV6-3 and TRBJ2-7, with no clear D. The germline V and J ends were trimmed by 4 bases and 3 bases, with 7 bases remaining between them. The CDR3 loop spans 12 amino acids. CDR1 and CDR2 (germline): MNHEY, SVGEGT. This chain's CDR3 is CASSFPIYEQYF. The CDR3, as DNA: TGTGCCAGCAGTTTCCCCATCTACGAGCAGTACTTC.

This clonotype was counted ten times or more. The chain recombines TRBV24-1 with TRBJ2-3, with 8 positions matching TRBD2. CDR1 and CDR2 from the germline V gene are KGHDR and SFDVKD. This CDR3 spans 17 amino acids. V trimming: 3 bases; J trimming: 0 bases; junction bases outside the gene matches: 7. CDR3 nucleotide sequence: TGTGCCACCAGTGATACTAAAGCTAGCGGGAGCACAGATACGCAGTATTTT. Encoded protein: CATSDTKASGSTDTQYF.

This clonotype was seen repeatedly, ten times or more. As DNA, the CDR3 is TGTGCCAGCTCACCACGGGGACTAGCATCAAGTATTGGTGAGCAGTTCTTC. This translates into CASSPRGLASSIGEQFF. V usage is TRBV18 and J usage is TRBJ2-1, with TRBD2 matching over 9 bases. The junction had 13 bases not matched to a gene; V was cut back by 1 base and J by 9 bases. From germline, CDR1 is KGHSH and CDR2 LQKENI. The length of the CDR3 is 17 residues.

This clonotype was recorded a few times. This chain links TRBV2 with TRBJ1-4; D is uncertain. The CDR3 covers 11 residues. Trimming left V 5 bases short and J 8 bases short, with 6 bases between. Germline values: CDR1 SNHLY, CDR2 FYNNEI. DNA for the CDR3: TGTGCCAGCAGTTTAAAAGAAAAACTGTTTTTT. This gives the protein CASSLKEKLFF. Drawing the rest from reference TRBV2 and TRBJ1-4, the complete variable domain is EPEVTQTPSHQVTQMGQEVILRCVPISNHLYFYWYRQILGQKVEFLVSFYNNEISEKSEIFDDQFSVERPDGSNFTLKIRSTKLEDSAMYFCASSLKEKLFFGSGTQLSVL.

There are a few counts of this clonotype. The rearrangement links TRBV21-1 to TRBJ2-5; TRBD2, the table's D call, lacks a check against the DNA. TRBV21-1 is described as a pseudogene. The CDR3 runs 19 residues. The CDR3 coding sequence is TGTGCCAGCAGCAACGGGGTAGCGGGTCTCGATTTAAACCAAGAGACCCAGTACTTC. The encoded protein is CASSNGVAGLDLNQETQYF.

Many counts were recorded for this clonotype. The V and J genes are TRBV6-6 and TRBJ2-6, with TRBD2 identical over 8 bases. In germline, CDR1 is MNHNY, CDR2 SVGAGI (reference sequence). V dropped 6 bases and J dropped 0; count of bases not matched to a gene: 7. The CDR3 loop spans 17 amino acids. In DNA form, the CDR3 reads TGTGCCAGCAGCCCCGGGACTAGACTCTCTGGGGCCAACGTCCTGACTTTC. Translated: CASSPGTRLSGANVLTF.

V usage is TRBV18 and J usage is TRBJ2-7; tentatively, D is TRBD2 (7 bases). In germline, CDR1 is KGHSH, CDR2 LQKENI. This CDR3 is built from 16 residues. Trimming left V 3 bases short and J 4 bases short, with 19 bases between. CDR3 in DNA: TGTGCCAGCTCACCCCGGGAAGGGGGGGGCCCTTACGAGCAGTACTTC. Residues: CASSPREGGGPYEQYF.

This clonotype appeared a few times. CDR3: CASSLWQSYEQYF. CDR3 nucleotides: TGTGCCAGCAGTTTATGGCAGTCCTACGAGCAGTACTTC. This chain links TRBV12-3 or TRBV12-4 with TRBJ2-7, with D unresolved. V was clipped by 2 bases and J by 1 base, with 6 bases between them. The CDR3 has 13 residues.

Many counts were recorded for this clonotype. This chain connects TRBV7-2 to TRBJ2-3, with unresolved D. The V gene's germline CDR1 is SGHTA and CDR2 FQGNSA. This CDR3 has 14 residues. Trimming cost V 1 base and J 0 bases, with 5 bases left between them. This CDR3 reads CASSLDSSTDTQYF. The CDR3 DNA reads as TGTGCCAGCAGCTTAGACAGTAGCACAGATACGCAGTATTTT.

The V gene is TRBV20-1, the J gene TRBJ1-2, with unresolved D. Germline values: CDR1 DFQATT, CDR2 SNEGSKA (reference sequence). The CDR3 is made up of 14 amino acids. V gave up 3 bases and J gave up 0 bases, with 11 bases separating them. In DNA, the CDR3 is TGCAGTGCTAGTCTAGGATCTGCTAACTATGGCTACACCTTC. Protein sequence: CSASLGSANYGYTF.

This clonotype was seen just once. The V gene is TRBV6-6, the J gene TRBJ1-5; tentatively, D is TRBD1 (5 bases). V lost 2 bases, J lost 12 bases, and 8 bases lay in between. This CDR3 contains 11 residues. Germline CDR1 and CDR2: MNHNY and SVGAGI (reference sequence). DNA for the CDR3: TGTGCCAGCAGTTACCTAGACAGCCAGCATTTT. Encoded protein: CASSYLDSQHF.

This clonotype was seen only a few times. The chain couples TRBV7-2 to TRBJ2-3; possibly TRBD1 for D (5 bases). Trimming shortened V by 3 bases and J by 0 bases, and 10 bases separated the two germline ends. Germline values: CDR1 SGHTA, CDR2 FQGNSA. CDR3 length: 15 residues. The CDR3 DNA sequence: TGTGCCAGCAGCTTCCCAGGGCTAAGCACAGATACGCAGTATTTT. It codes for CASSFPGLSTDTQYF.

J is TRBJ1-1 and V is TRBV12-3 or TRBV12-4, with 8 positions matching TRBD1. The CDR3 runs to 16 residues. J gave up 6 bases and V 3 bases, and 12 bases lay outside the gene matches. The CDR3 bases are TGTGCCAGCAGTTTGGCGGACAGGGCACAGCACGCTGAAGCTTTCTTT. Amino acids: CASSLADRAQHAEAFF.

This clonotype was detected many times. The J gene is TRBJ2-1, the V gene TRBV10-3; D might be TRBD1 (6 bases). CDR1 and CDR2 from the germline V gene are ENHRY and SYGVKD. This CDR3 is built from 15 residues. Trimming removed 2 bases at V and 3 bases at J, with 11 bases between. The CDR3 protein is CAISEPGTYYNEQFF. The CDR3, as DNA: TGTGCCATCAGTGAGCCCGGGACATACTACAATGAGCAGTTCTTC.

CDR3 in amino acids: CASSFFPGTGTYEQYF. Written as DNA, the CDR3 is TGTGCCAGCAGTTTCTTCCCCGGGACTGGAACCTACGAGCAGTACTTC. This rearrangement joins TRBV27 to TRBJ2-7, with D perhaps TRBD2 (6 bases). V shed 3 bases and J shed 2 bases, with 17 bases lying between them. CDR1 and CDR2 from the germline V gene are MNHEY and SMNVEV (reference sequence). The length of the CDR3 is 16 residues.

This clonotype was detected many times. The J gene is TRBJ2-4, the V gene TRBV28, with 7 nucleotides matching TRBD1. This CDR3 is built from 14 residues. CDR1 is MDHEN and CDR2 is SYDVKM in the germline V gene. The J segment lost 6 bases and the V segment lost 4 bases, leaving 6 bases of the junction unmatched. The CDR3 coding sequence is TGTGCCAGCAGTTCCCACGAGGGGGCAAACATTCAGTACTTC. This codes for CASSSHEGANIQYF.

This chain joins TRBV18 and TRBJ1-1, with no clear D. The CDR3 length is 16 residues. Trimming removed 2 bases at V and 5 bases at J, with 18 bases between. Germline loops: CDR1 KGHSH, CDR2 LQKENI. The CDR3: CASSPSYGEGRTEAFF. In DNA, the CDR3 is TGTGCCAGCTCACCATCCTATGGGGAAGGAAGAACTGAAGCTTTCTTT.

The chain uses TRBV5-1 and TRBJ2-3; TRBD1 matches at 8 bases. CDR1 and CDR2 from the germline V gene are SGHRS and YFSETQ. V lost 4 bases, J lost 1 base, and 11 bases stayed unmatched. This CDR3 is 17 amino acids long. CDR3 coding DNA: TGCGCCAGCAGCCGGCAGCCCCTGGGACAGGGCACAGATACGCAGTATTTT. Its protein is CASSRQPLGQGTDTQYF.

This clonotype was counted ten times or more. V is TRBV20-1 and J is TRBJ2-7, with 11 bases aligning to TRBD2. V lost 1 base and J lost 1; bases outside the gene matches: 3. Per the germline V gene, CDR1 is DFQATT and CDR2 is SNEGSKA (reference sequence). This CDR3 has 15 amino acids. As DNA, the CDR3 is TGCAGTGCTAGAGTTCTAGCGGGAGGATCCTACGAGCAGTACTTC. It translates to CSARVLAGGSYEQYF.